Shown below are 13 T cell receptor beta chains from a single sample sequenced in a study of identifying expanded T cells in peripheral blood. TCRdb keeps only in-frame clones here, not all; method: immunoSEQ multiplex PCR. Altogether under 70,000 clones are present, 80% to 90% being singletons, with the ten largest covering around 4.3%. The sample comprised blood. All receptors come from a person between 18 and 75 years old in good health.

The CDR3 sequence: CASSFPGQGGHSPLHF. The CDR3 DNA reads TGTGCCAGCAGCTTTCCGGGACAGGGTGGGCATTCACCCCTCCACTTT. The chain combines TRBV7-2 with TRBJ1-6, with TRBD1 identical over 9 bases. Looked up from germline, CDR1 is SGHTA and CDR2 is FQGNSA. V dropped 3 bases and J dropped 8; count of bases not matched to a gene: 8. The CDR3 has 16 residues. Variable domain in full (rest from reference TRBV7-2 and TRBJ1-6): GAGVSQSPSNKVTEKGKDVELRCDPISGHTALYWYRQSLGQGLEFLIYFQGNSAPDKSGLPSDRFSAERTGGSVSTLTIQRTQQEDSAVYLCASSFPGQGGHSPLHFGNGTRLTVT.

The CDR3 spells CAITSGTDYNEQFF. CDR3 DNA sequence: TGTGCCATCACATCAGGGACCGACTACAATGAGCAGTTCTTC. The chain combines TRBV10-3 with TRBJ2-1; D tentatively fits TRBD1 or TRBD2 (5 bases each). With 7 bases removed from V and 3 bases from J, the gap between germline ends came to 13 bases. Germline V gene lookup returns CDR1 ENHRY and CDR2 SYGVKD. The CDR3 runs to 14 residues.

For this clone: In the same sample, other DNA sequences code for this CDR3. V gene TRBV9 combines with J gene TRBJ1-3; D is undetermined. Germline-derived CDR1 and CDR2 are SGDLS and YYNGEE. The germline V and J ends were trimmed by 0 bases and 4 bases, with 8 bases remaining between them. CDR3 length equals 14 residues. In nucleotides, the CDR3 is TGTGCCAGCAGCGTAGGGAGTTCCGGAAACACCATATATTTT. This translates into CASSVGSSGNTIYF.

V and J are TRBV7-2 and TRBJ2-7; TRBD2 might be the D (5 bases). This CDR3 region has 13 residues. The V and J ends lost 2 bases and 6 bases respectively, with 11 bases between them. The germline gives CDR1 SGHTA, CDR2 FQGNSA. The CDR3 sequence: CASSLTYAGEQYF. The CDR3 DNA is TGTGCCAGCAGCTTAACCTACGCGGGCGAGCAGTACTTC.

In DNA, the CDR3 is TGTGCCATCAGGAAAAGCGACAGGCGGCAAGGAAACACCATATATTTT. It yields the protein CAIRKSDRRQGNTIYF. This chain connects TRBV10-3 to TRBJ1-3, with a tentative D call TRBD1 (6 bases). V lost 6 bases and J lost 4, with 19 bases in between. The CDR3 has 16 amino acids. Germline CDR1 ENHRY, CDR2 SYGVKD.

The chain has TRBV5-5 and TRBJ2-7; maybe TRBD1 (6 bases). Between the trimmed V and J ends, which lost 2 bases and 7 bases, there was a span of 13 bases. There are 13 residues in the CDR3. In germline, CDR1 is SGHKS, CDR2 YYEKEE (reference sequence). CDR3 coding DNA: TGTGCCAGCAGCTTTCGGCAGGGGCAGGAGCAGTACTTC. Translation gives CASSFRQGQEQYF.

The chain employs TRBV9 and TRBJ1-3; D is ambiguous. The V gene's germline CDR1 is SGDLS and CDR2 YYNGEE. CDR3 size: 19 residues. With 0 bases removed from V and 3 bases from J, the gap between germline ends came to 22 bases. CDR3 sequence: CASSVGVGRMGYSGNTIYF. The CDR3 coding sequence is TGTGCCAGCAGCGTAGGGGTAGGACGGATGGGTTACAGTGGAAACACCATATATTTT.

V usage is TRBV6-4 and J usage is TRBJ1-4; 9 bases are shared with TRBD1. The CDR3 is made up of 16 amino acids. The germline gives CDR1 MRHNA, CDR2 SNTAGT. J was trimmed by 4 bases and V by 5 bases; bases with no gene match: 8. CDR3 sequence reads: CASSPTGGEGNEKLFF. DNA of the CDR3: TGTGCCAGCAGTCCCACAGGGGGCGAGGGTAATGAAAAACTGTTTTTT.

This sequence joins TRBV6-5 and TRBJ2-6, with a possible D match to TRBD2 (5 bases). The CDR3 is 15 residues long. CDR1 is MNHEY, CDR2 SVGAGI, per germline. Trimming pared 2 bases from V and 0 bases from J, leaving 5 bases between. CDR3 DNA: TGTGCCAGCAGTTACGAGGGCTCTGGGGCCAACGTCCTGACTTTC. Protein: CASSYEGSGANVLTF.

J is TRBJ2-3 and V is TRBV15; D ambiguous. The V end was cut by 0 bases, the J end by 3 bases, with 7 bases between. CDR1 and CDR2 from the germline V gene are LNHNV and YYDKDF (reference sequence). The CDR3 covers 14 residues. The chain's CDR3 is CATSRDTRTDTQYF. The CDR3 DNA reads TGTGCCACCAGCAGAGATACGAGGACAGATACGCAGTATTTT.

J is TRBJ2-1 and V is TRBV6-4; TRBD2 matches 8 bases. Germline trimming cut 4 bases from V and 3 bases from J; bases unmatched to any gene: 8. The CDR3 is 16 amino acids. CDR1 MRHNA and CDR2 SNTAGT come from the germline V gene. The CDR3 protein is CASSGSGGGLYNEQFF. In DNA form, the CDR3 reads TGTGCCAGCAGTGGCTCGGGCGGGGGGCTCTACAATGAGCAGTTCTTC.

V usage is TRBV7-9 and J usage is TRBJ1-1, with D unresolved. The CDR3 contains 13 residues. Germline V gene sequence: CDR1 SEHNR, CDR2 FQNEAQ (reference sequence). V lost 5 bases and J lost 4, with 11 bases in between. The CDR3, as DNA: TGTGCCAGCAGCCTGCCCCGGGCCACTGAAGCTTTCTTT. Its translation is CASSLPRATEAFF.

The V gene is TRBV7-3, the J gene TRBJ2-1; 7 bases agree with TRBD1. CDR1 is SGHTA and CDR2 is FQGTGA in the germline V gene. This CDR3 has 16 amino acids. The ends lost 4 bases at V and 0 bases at J; junction bases unmatched: 6. CDR3 DNA: TGTGCCAGCAGCTCAACAGGGGTGAGCTCCTACAATGAGCAGTTCTTC. The encoded protein is CASSSTGVSSYNEQFF.